This TCR beta chain appears in the sequencing data of a study of vaccination effects on CD4 cells after COVID-19 (dated by TCRdb to between 2021 and 2024). The study in broad terms: Post-vaccine samples across the study were collected a median of 72 days after the second dose, with a range of 14 to 241. The full study included some 10 COVID-19 convalescent patients and a few SARS-CoV-2-naive healthy vaccine recipients. Cultures from other donors in the study were sequenced with the Oncomine TCR Beta short-read assay on an Illumina iSeq 100. The study compared SARS-CoV-2 spike-specific CD4+ TCR repertoires before and after mRNA vaccination in COVID-19 convalescent patients and infection-naive vaccine recipients.

The paper as a whole reports these results and caveats: In healthy vaccine recipients, vaccine-induced clones were almost all SARS-CoV-2 mono-reactive, with only 1 of 255 cross-reactive with common cold coronaviruses. Limitations of the study were the small number of convalescent patients and the absence of early post-infection timepoints. Clones induced by infection and clones induced by vaccination both contracted markedly at late timepoints after vaccination, which fits with T cell responses waning over time.

Reading from cysteine to phenylalanine, the CDR3 counts 14 amino acids. The CDR3 DNA has 42 bases and is translated from base 1. Per the germline V gene (reference sequence), LNHDA is the CDR1 and SQIVND is the CDR2. Germline trimming amounts to 5 bases on V and 4 bases on J, with 5 as the count of junction bases outside the gene matches. This clone was observed once. Its cognate antigen has yet to be identified. Per-nucleotide qualities are absent, and no much larger clonotype sits a single base away. The library was made by the immunoSEQ multiplex PCR assay. DNA from the CD4+ T cells that had been cultured and isolated underwent TCR beta CDR3 sequencing. On the authors' methods: Non-productive TCR sequences were removed and reads were trimmed to the CDR3 region, keeping CDR3s of at least 7 amino acids. The MANAFEST web app was used to pick out antigen-specific clonotypes by comparing their expansion in peptide wells with that in reference cultures. Positive clones required FDR<0.05 expansion versus reference and all other wells, odds ratio above 5, and frequency above 0.1% in two replicate wells. Cross-reactive clonotypes were defined as significantly expanded in SARS-CoV-2 spike wells and in at least one common cold coronavirus spike condition. Levenshtein distance calculated with the stringdist R package was used to assess CDR3 similarity, and unrooted trees were constructed with ape in R 3.6.1. Drawn from immuneACCESS, this table holds only the in-frame rearrangements with V and J called that TCRdb kept. Clones are partly lost; checked studies trace under half to an unresolved V gene and leave the rest unexplained. V and J calls and clone size follow that table, whereas D and trimming were derived from the DNA. The sample table records some 68,000 clones; around 81% of these occur just once. In total, the top ten clones hold approximately 1.2% of the sample.

In the ViraFEST assay, PBMC were stimulated with viral peptide pools, and antigen-specific CD4+ T cell clonotypes were then identified by expansion using TCR sequencing. After roughly 11 days of culture, CD4+ T cells were isolated with the EasySep CD4+ T cell isolation kit. Two doses of either the BNT162b2 or the mRNA-1273 mRNA SARS-CoV-2 vaccine were administered to participants. Negative nucleocapsid antibody results before and after vaccination confirmed that the healthy vaccine recipients had no prior SARS-CoV-2 infection. About 2.1 million PBMC per well were cultured with roughly 10 ug/ml peptides in IMDM containing around 5% human AB serum, approximately 9.1 IU/ml IL-2 and gentamicin. Half of the culture medium was replaced with fresh IL-2-containing medium on days 3 and 7. Unless noted otherwise, every peptide stimulation condition was cultured in triplicate wells. Using Ficoll-Paque Plus gradient centrifugation, PBMC were separated from whole blood and then either used fresh or cryopreserved at -140C. The overlapping peptide pools covered the spike proteins of SARS-CoV-2 as well as those of the common cold coronaviruses HCoV-NL63, HCoV-OC43 and HCoV-229E. The QIAamp micro DNA kit was used to extract genomic DNA from the cultured CD4+ T cells.

Here the sequenced sample was CD4+ T cells from PBMCs cultured with HCoV-229E spike peptides, taken after COVID-19 vaccination. The cell subset or site label, as the study defines it: HCoV-229E spike overlapping peptide pool stimulation. The receptor was derived from a human donor who received a COVID-19 vaccine. The sequence joins TRBV19 to TRBJ2-1; TRBD1 lines up with 7 middle nucleotides. The DNA reads as follows: TGTGCCAGTAGTCCACTACAGGGGTACAATGAGCAGTTCTTC. Translation gives CASSPLQGYNEQFF.